The 3 T cell receptor beta chains presented below share a single source sample, sequenced in a study of metastatic and nonmetastatic thyroid tumors. TCRdb re-called clones from the PCR reads using MiXCR. The sample carries roughly 13,000 clones, less than 30% recorded once. Until they underwent thyroid surgery, no patient had received any treatment. The sample comprised tumor tissue. Receptors originate from a female donor with papillary thyroid cancer or a benign thyroid nodule (not recorded which). Some clones in this sample may be carry-over from other donors' samples.

This clone occurred many times. One end of the junction is discordant with germline, which a read error may explain. This sample includes further DNA sequences coding for the same CDR3. The CDR3 nucleotides read TGTGCCAGCAGTGGGTTACGGCGGGGTGGCACTGAAGCTTTCTTC. Protein sequence: CASSGLRRGGTEAFF. The chain is built from TRBV6-1 and TRBJ1-1; D ambiguous. Germline-derived CDR1 and CDR2 are MNHNS and SASEGT. CDR3 length equals 15 residues.

Comments on this clone: Germline is not matched at one junction end, which may reflect a read error. The chain links TRBV11-1 to TRBJ2-3; 12 positions match TRBD2. Germline CDR1 is SGHAT and CDR2 is FQDESV (reference sequence). The CDR3 totals 17 residues. As DNA, the CDR3 is TGTGCTAGCATCCCTCTAGCGGGAGGGTGGGAGACAGATACGCAGTATTTT. Its translation: CASIPLAGGWETDTQYF. The variable domain in full, with the rest retrieved from reference TRBV11-1 and TRBJ2-3, is EAEVAQSPRYKITEKSQAVAFWCDPISGHATLYWYRQILGQGPELLVQFQDESVVDDSQLPKDRFSAERLKGVDSTLKIQPAELGDSAMYLCASIPLAGGWETDTQYFGPGTRLTVL.

This clone has a count of ten or more. V and J are TRBV5-1 and TRBJ1-4; the D is unclear. The germline CDR1 and CDR2 sequences are SGHRS and YFSETQ. This CDR3 comprises 13 residues. Trimming removed 4 bases from V and 3 bases from J, with 7 bases in between. CDR3 loop: CASSPGSNEKLFF. The CDR3 nucleotides are TGCGCCAGCAGCCCGGGGTCTAATGAAAAACTGTTTTTT.